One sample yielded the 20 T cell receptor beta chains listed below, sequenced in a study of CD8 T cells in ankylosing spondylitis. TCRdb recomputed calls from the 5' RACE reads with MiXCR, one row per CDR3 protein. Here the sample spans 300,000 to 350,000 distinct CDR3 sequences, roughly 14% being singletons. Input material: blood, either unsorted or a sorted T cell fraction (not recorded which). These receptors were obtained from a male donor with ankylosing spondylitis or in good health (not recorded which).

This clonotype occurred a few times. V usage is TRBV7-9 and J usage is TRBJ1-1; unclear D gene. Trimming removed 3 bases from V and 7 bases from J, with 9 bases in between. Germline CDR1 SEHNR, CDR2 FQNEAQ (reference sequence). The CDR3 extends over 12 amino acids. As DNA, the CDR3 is TGTGCCAGCAGCTTCGTTAGAAGTGAAGCTTTCTTT. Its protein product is CASSFVRSEAFF.

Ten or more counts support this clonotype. CDR3 nucleotide sequence: TGCAGCGTCTCCGGACAGGGGGCATACGAGCAGTACTTC. It is translated as CSVSGQGAYEQYF. J is TRBJ2-7 and V is TRBV29-1; 11 bases align to TRBD1. The V and J ends lost 6 bases and 4 bases, in that order; junction bases with no gene match: 5. Germline lookup yields CDR1 SQVTM and CDR2 ANQGSEA. This CDR3 has 13 residues.

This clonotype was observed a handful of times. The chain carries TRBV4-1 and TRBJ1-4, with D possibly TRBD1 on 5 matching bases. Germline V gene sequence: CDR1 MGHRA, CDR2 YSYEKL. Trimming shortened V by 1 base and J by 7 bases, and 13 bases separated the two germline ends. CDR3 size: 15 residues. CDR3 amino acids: CASSQVSAGSEKLFF. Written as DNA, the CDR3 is TGCGCCAGCAGCCAAGTATCGGCAGGGTCTGAAAAACTGTTTTTT.

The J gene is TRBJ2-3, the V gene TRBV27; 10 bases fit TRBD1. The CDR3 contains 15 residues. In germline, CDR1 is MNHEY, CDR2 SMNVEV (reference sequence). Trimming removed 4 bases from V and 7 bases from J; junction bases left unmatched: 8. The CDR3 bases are TGTGCCAGCAGTTCCTCAGGGACAGGGGCAAATACGCAGTATTTT. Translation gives CASSSSGTGANTQYF.

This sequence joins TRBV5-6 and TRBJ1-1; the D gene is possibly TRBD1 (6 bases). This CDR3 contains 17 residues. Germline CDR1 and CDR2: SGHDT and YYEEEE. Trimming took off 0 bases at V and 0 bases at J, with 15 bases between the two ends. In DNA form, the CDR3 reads TGTGCCAGCAGCTTGGGTGGGGGGCGCATCATGAACACTGAAGCTTTCTTT. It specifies CASSLGGGRIMNTEAFF.

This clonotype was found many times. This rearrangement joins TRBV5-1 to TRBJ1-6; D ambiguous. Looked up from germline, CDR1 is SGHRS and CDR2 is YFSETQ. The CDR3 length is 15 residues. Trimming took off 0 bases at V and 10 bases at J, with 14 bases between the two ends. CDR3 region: CASSLEARRDSPLHF. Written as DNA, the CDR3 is TGCGCCAGCAGCTTGGAGGCAAGGAGAGACTCACCCCTCCACTTT.

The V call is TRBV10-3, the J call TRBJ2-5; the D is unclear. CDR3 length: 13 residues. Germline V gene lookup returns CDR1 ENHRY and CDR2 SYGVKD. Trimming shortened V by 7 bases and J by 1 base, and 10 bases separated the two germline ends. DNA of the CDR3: TGTGCCATCAACCCGCGGCCCCAAGAGACCCAGTACTTC. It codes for CAINPRPQETQYF.

CDR3 protein: CATSSAKSARVGETQYF. The CDR3, as DNA: TGTGCCACCAGCAGCGCTAAATCGGCTAGGGTGGGGGAGACCCAGTACTTC. The J gene is TRBJ2-5, the V gene TRBV15, with no clear D. Trimming took 3 bases from V and 5 from J, leaving 22 bases between them. The CDR3 totals 17 residues. CDR1 and CDR2 (germline): LNHNV, YYDKDF (reference sequence).

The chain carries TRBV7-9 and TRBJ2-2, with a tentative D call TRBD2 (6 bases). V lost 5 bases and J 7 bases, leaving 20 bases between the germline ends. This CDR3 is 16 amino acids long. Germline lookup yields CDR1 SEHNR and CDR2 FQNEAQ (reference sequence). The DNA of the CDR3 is TGTGCCAGCAGCCAGCAGCGGGTCCAGTTGGGCGGGGAGCTGTTTTTT. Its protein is CASSQQRVQLGGELFF.

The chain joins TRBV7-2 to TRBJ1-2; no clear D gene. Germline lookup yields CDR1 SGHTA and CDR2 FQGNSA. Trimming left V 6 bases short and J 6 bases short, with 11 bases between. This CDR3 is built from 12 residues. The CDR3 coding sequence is TGTGCCAGCAGGACCGGGGAGAATGGCTACACCTTC. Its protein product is CASRTGENGYTF.

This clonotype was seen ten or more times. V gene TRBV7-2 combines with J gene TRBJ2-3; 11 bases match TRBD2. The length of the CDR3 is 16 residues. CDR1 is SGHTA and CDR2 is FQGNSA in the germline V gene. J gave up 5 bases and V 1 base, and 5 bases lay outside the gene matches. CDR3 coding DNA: TGTGCCAGCAGCTTAGAGCTAGCGGGGGGTCGAGATACGCAGTATTTT. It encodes CASSLELAGGRDTQYF.

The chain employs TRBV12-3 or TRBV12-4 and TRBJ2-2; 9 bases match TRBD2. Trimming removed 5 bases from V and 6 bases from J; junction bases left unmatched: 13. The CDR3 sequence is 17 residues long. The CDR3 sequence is CASSRGGATRRAGELFF. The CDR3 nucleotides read TGTGCCAGCAGTCGCGGGGGGGCGACCCGACGCGCCGGGGAGCTGTTTTTT.

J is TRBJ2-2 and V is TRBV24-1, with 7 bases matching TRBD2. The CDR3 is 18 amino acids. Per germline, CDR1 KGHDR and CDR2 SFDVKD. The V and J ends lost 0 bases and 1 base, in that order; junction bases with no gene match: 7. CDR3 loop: CATSDLGSERENTGELFF. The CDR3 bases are TGTGCCACCAGTGATTTGGGGTCCGAGCGGGAGAACACCGGGGAGCTGTTTTTT.

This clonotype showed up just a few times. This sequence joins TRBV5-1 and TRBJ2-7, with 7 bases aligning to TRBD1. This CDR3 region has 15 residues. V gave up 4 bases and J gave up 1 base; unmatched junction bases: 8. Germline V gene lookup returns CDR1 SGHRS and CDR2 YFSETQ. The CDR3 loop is CASSTQGIGSYEQYF. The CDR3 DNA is TGCGCCAGCAGCACACAGGGGATCGGGTCCTACGAGCAGTACTTC.

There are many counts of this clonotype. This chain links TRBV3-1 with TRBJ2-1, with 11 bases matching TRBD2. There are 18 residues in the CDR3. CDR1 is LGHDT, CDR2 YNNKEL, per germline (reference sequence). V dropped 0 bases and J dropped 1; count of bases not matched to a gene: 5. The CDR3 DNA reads TGTGCCAGCAGCCAAGATCGGGGACTAGCGGTTTCCTACAATGAGCAGTTCTTC. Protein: CASSQDRGLAVSYNEQFF.

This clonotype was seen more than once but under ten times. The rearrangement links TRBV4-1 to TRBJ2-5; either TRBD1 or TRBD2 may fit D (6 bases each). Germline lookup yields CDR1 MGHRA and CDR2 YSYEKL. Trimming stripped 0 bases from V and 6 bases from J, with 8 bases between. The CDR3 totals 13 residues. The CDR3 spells CASSQDRGQTQYF. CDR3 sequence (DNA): TGCGCCAGCAGCCAAGATCGGGGGCAGACCCAGTACTTC.

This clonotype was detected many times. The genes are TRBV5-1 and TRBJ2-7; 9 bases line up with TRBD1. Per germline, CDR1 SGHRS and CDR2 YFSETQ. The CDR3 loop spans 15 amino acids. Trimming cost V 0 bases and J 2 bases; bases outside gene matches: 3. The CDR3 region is CASSLGGQGAYEQYF. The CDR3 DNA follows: TGCGCCAGCAGCTTGGGGGGACAGGGTGCCTACGAGCAGTACTTC.

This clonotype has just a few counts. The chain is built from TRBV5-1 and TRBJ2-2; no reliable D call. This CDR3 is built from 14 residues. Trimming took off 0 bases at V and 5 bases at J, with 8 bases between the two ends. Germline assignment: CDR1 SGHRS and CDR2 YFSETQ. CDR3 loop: CASSLDMSTGELFF. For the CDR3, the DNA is TGCGCCAGCAGCTTGGACATGAGTACCGGGGAGCTGTTTTTT.

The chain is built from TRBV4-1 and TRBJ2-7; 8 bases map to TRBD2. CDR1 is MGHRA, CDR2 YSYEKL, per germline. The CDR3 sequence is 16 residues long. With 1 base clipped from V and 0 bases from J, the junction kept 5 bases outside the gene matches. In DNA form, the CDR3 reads TGCGCCAGCAGCCAAGTGCGGGGGGCGGACTCCTACGAGCAGTACTTC. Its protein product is CASSQVRGADSYEQYF.

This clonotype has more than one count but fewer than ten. The CDR3 sequence is CASNPTSGSAYEQYF. Written as DNA, the CDR3 is TGTGCCAGCAACCCGACTAGCGGGAGTGCGTACGAGCAGTACTTC. The rearrangement links TRBV6-1 to TRBJ2-7; 12 bases are a match to TRBD2. Germline CDR1 MNHNS, CDR2 SASEGT. J lost 4 bases, V lost 7 bases, and 8 bases had no gene match. CDR3 length: 15 residues.